This T cell receptor beta chain comes out of a study of cytomegalovirus exposure and HLA in healthy donors (dated by TCRdb to 2016 to 2017). Looking at the study overall: An earlier analysis of some 600 of the donors reported approximately 280 Gb of sequence data and 117 million unique TCR beta sequences obtained from 150 million to 200 million T cells. Class I and class II HLA loci were covered by the typing at four-digit resolution. The study was designed to test whether signatures of past pathogen exposure could be identified by cataloging public T cell receptors. Genome-wide SNP genotypes for about 55% of the roughly 670 donors were used in a later genetic analysis, which treated that subset as a discovery cohort. All discovery cohort repertoires had been generated on a single sequencing platform. Of the roughly 430 genotyped donors, around 81% fell in the genetic ancestry cluster associated with self-reported Caucasian donors. The number of donors typed differed by locus, with roughly 629-640 for A, B, C, DRB1 and DQB1, roughly 550 for DQA1, 600 to 610 for DPA1, and some 470 for DPB1. Because of strong linkage in the cohort, five DR-DQ haplotypes were treated as single units for association and clustering. On average, 235,054 unique TCR beta nucleotide sequences were sequenced per donor among 398 genotyped donors of the cohort, with roughly 18% of those sequences being non-productive. In an earlier analysis of 500 to 650 of the donors, high-throughput TCR beta sequencing was used to judge whether each TCR beta V gene segment behaved as functional or pseudogenic. The later analysis used no new phenotypic data to find candidate immune exposures, relying instead on TCR beta sequences and their occurrence across donors. To predict cytomegalovirus infection status, the study brought together high-throughput TCR immunosequencing, statistical association of individual TCRs with disease status, and machine learning. Alongside the repertoire data, information on donor age, sex, ethnicity and CMV serostatus was compiled. Using immunosequencing, the study profiled T cell repertoires from 640 or so subjects and related those repertoires to cytomegalovirus serostatus. Roughly 300 gigabases of sequencing data and 78 million or so unique TCR sequences were included in an early release covering roughly 600 HLA-typed donors. In a later analysis, previously published TCR beta repertoires from 550 to 700 donors were re-analyzed and high-resolution HLA genotyping was added so that TCR occurrence patterns could be studied. A separate validation cohort of roughly 120 different subjects was used in addition to the 666-subject first cohort.

The research as a whole found: The classifier was reported to diagnose cytomegalovirus status with high specificity and sensitivity in both the original and validation cohorts. In a later analysis, 15,000 to 20,000 TCR beta sequences were associated with specific HLA alleles at a false discovery rate of 0.05. Correlated functional status among segregating V segments might reflect linkage disequilibrium, but an unknown experimental factor could not be ruled out. Sequencing depth was assumed to be roughly uniform across donors in the presence/absence analyses, though that assumption may not hold. The earlier analysis of about 600 of the donors excluded seventeen rarely observed V segments, including chromosome 9 orphons, because counts were too low. A cluster of highly shared sequence variants was judged likely to represent a technical artifact of the sequencing pipeline. A further reported finding was that TCR beta sequences accurately predicted the HLA-A and HLA-B alleles for most subjects in the first cohort. Most TCR sequences were observed very rarely across donors, whereas some public TCRs were present in many individuals. The authors suggested that the approach could potentially be extended to other disease states and immunological phenotypes. Immune exposure information for the cohort was limited to CMV serostatus. In a later genetic analysis, fewer N-insertions in productive TCRs were reported among donors in an Asian-associated ancestry cluster than the roughly 640-donor mean. A few of the identified cytomegalovirus-associated TCR beta chains were confirmed in vitro to be specific for cytomegalovirus antigens. In a later genetic analysis, a missense DCLRE1C variant was associated with V-gene and J-gene trimming of TCR beta chains, and the association was replicated in an independent cohort. In a later analysis, several top co-occurrence clusters were reported to appear linked to parvovirus B19, influenza, CMV and Epstein-Barr virus. According to a later analysis, TCR association rates differed among HLA loci, with DRB1 alleles showing the most associated TCRs and HLA-C alleles showing the fewest. Broadly in line with IMGT annotations, most TCR beta V segments showed up in productive rearrangements about 87% or about 30% of the time in an earlier analysis of 587 of the donors. When HLA alleles, especially DR and DQ, strongly co-occurred, attributing TCR associations to individual alleles was difficult. This cohort had only TCR beta chains sequenced, and the lack of alpha or paired-chain data limited which features could be detected. According to a later analysis, most CMV-associated TCR beta chains appeared to be HLA-restricted, and the HLA associations seemed to be driven largely by CMV exposure. Because HLA typing was missing for some donors at each locus, association tests included only the typed subset. The 87-base-pair reads could not distinguish some IMGT-functional V segments, including TRBV6-2 and TRBV6-3, so those segments were excluded. In the study, about 150 TCR beta chains were listed as associated with cytomegalovirus. Compared with equally common non-associated chains, HLA-associated TCR beta chains in a later analysis were more clonally expanded and had lower generation probabilities.

The cohort comprised some 700 healthy bone marrow donors. At the time of sampling, every cohort member was nominally healthy, though immune exposures that went unrecorded were likely present. The donor tested CMV seronegative, placing the donor among the 350 or so seronegative members of the cohort. Each donor provided a peripheral blood sample, and peripheral blood mononuclear cells were used for TCR beta sequencing. The Qiagen DNeasy Blood Extraction Kit was used to extract genomic DNA from the blood cell samples. Library preparation employed the immunoSEQ multiplex PCR assay. For the multiplex PCR, a mixture combining 60 forward primers for TCR Vbeta segments and 13 reverse primers for TCR Jbeta segments was used. The CDR3 region of rearranged TCR beta genes was amplified from genomic DNA with a multiplex PCR assay. The amplified TCR beta libraries were sequenced on the Illumina HiSeq System as 87-base-pair reads. The study's processing was this. A later analysis tallied roughly 76 million unique TCR beta chains across the 550 to 850 repertoires, and about 10 million of those chains were shared by two or more donors. Raw reads were error-corrected and collapsed into unique sequences with a nearest-neighbor algorithm that merged closely related sequences to remove PCR and sequencing errors. CDR3 sequences were aligned to IMGT reference sequences to assign V, D and J gene segments. Each retained sequence needed at least a six-nucleotide match to both a V gene segment and a J gene segment. Rearrangements were called productive when the CDR3 lacked stop codons and stayed in frame with V and J; all others were non-productive. Following IMGT convention, CDR3 was defined as the stretch from the second conserved V-encoded cysteine to the conserved J-encoded phenylalanine. The earlier analysis of about 610 of the donors excluded any sequence lacking an unambiguous match to a single V gene segment. In an earlier analysis of more than 500 of the donors, a V segment was called functional when productive rearrangements were above 56.7%, and segregating when the standard deviation between donors exceeded 5%. A statistical classification framework was built for diagnosing cytomegalovirus status from the catalog of TCR beta chain sequences. In a later analysis, V and J genes were assigned by comparing TCR nucleotide sequences against IMGT/GENE-DB human TR gene sequences. Using the TCRdist pipeline, a later analysis assigned CDR3 sequences along with most-parsimonious VDJ recombination scenarios. In a later analysis, each TCR beta chain was defined by its CDR3 amino acid sequence together with its V-gene family, and reads lacking a unique V-gene family were excluded. In a later analysis, several hundred highly shared, low-generation-probability nucleotide sequences were removed to address suspected cross-contamination and a sequencing artifact. In a later analysis, a clonal expansion index for each public chain was calculated from normalized within-repertoire ranks of inferred template counts. In a later analysis, generation probabilities were computed with a VDJ recombination model fitted to out-of-frame rearrangements, and the resulting probabilities were checked against IGoR. In a later analysis, hypergeometric tests were used to score TCR-TCR, TCR-HLA and TCR-CMV co-occurrence, with a repertoire-size bias correction applied to TCR pairs. In a later analysis, false discovery rates were estimated by permuting HLA or CMV assignments 20 times. In a later analysis, co-occurring TCRs were grouped using DBSCAN, and TCRdist sequence similarity was added for clustering within HLA-allele-positive subsets. For co-occurrence clustering, repertoires with fewer than 30,000 or more than 120,000 public chains were excluded, along with roughly 5 repertoires with anomalous nucleotide sharing. TCRdb's version of the immuneACCESS table is confined to in-frame rearrangements and falls short of the full clone set. An unresolved V gene accounts for under half of the shortfall where checked; the remainder is of unknown origin. The DNA gave D and trimming, while V, J and clone size come from that table. Counted in this sample were 100,000 or so clones; around 72% of them appeared once. The ten largest clones take up about 2.2% of the sample.

The CDR3 spans 16 residues, from the cysteine through the phenylalanine. Of the read, only the CDR3 DNA is kept; its 48 bases are in frame from base 1. Based on the germline V gene (reference sequence), the CDR1 and CDR2 sequences are LNHDA and SQIVND. Unmatched junction bases come to 7, with V trimmed by 5 bases and J by 3 bases. This clone was picked up a small number of times. Its binding antigen is unknown. Base qualities are not recorded, but no much larger clone differs from it by a single base. The source of this sequence is a young man in good health and CMV-seronegative. Sequenced input: PBMCs. The chain employs TRBV19 and TRBJ1-5; 10 bases in the middle match TRBD1. In nucleotide form, the sequence is TGTGCCAGTAGTCTATGGGACAGGGGACTCAATCAGCCCCAGCATTTT. It specifies CASSLWDRGLNQPQHF.